Listed below are T cell receptor beta chains from one sample, sequenced in a study of blood T cell repertoires in COVID-19. Clones were sequenced by immunoSEQ multiplex PCR, and TCRdb holds only the in-frame ones, with some missing. In the table there are about 99,000 clones, roughly 78% of which are singletons. The material sequenced was peripheral blood. These receptors all come from an elderly woman with active or convalescent COVID-19. Both conserved end residues are part of each CDR3. The D gene is left open where the match is weak. The size of a clone is reported for some rows only, either as once, few or many, or as a class for expanded clones.

d_call	v_call	clone_size	j_call	cdr3_nt	cdr3_aa
TRBD1	TRBV2	NA	TRBJ1-4	TGTGCCAGCAGTCGGGACAGGGCTGCGTGGTCTAATGAAAAACTGTTTTTT	CASSRDRAAWSNEKLFF
NA	TRBV6-2/TRBV6-3	NA	TRBJ1-2	TGTGCCAGCAGTTACCCCCGGGGGACCTTTAACTATGGCTACACCTTC	CASSYPRGTFNYGYTF
TRBD1	TRBV6-5	NA	TRBJ1-6	TGTGCCAGCACCTCGGGACAGTATAATTCACCCCTCCACTTT	CASTSGQYNSPLHF
TRBD1	TRBV28	NA	TRBJ1-6	TGTGCCAGCAGACCCCGGGACAGGCAAAATTCACCCCTCCACTTT	CASRPRDRQNSPLHF
TRBD1	TRBV19	NA	TRBJ1-1	TGTGCCAGTAGTGACACCGGGACAGGGGTTTGGACTGAAGCTTTCTTT	CASSDTGTGVWTEAFF
TRBD1	TRBV19	NA	TRBJ2-2	TGTGCCAGTAGTAGCTCAGGGGGCAACACCGGGGAGCTGTTTTTT	CASSSSGGNTGELFF
TRBD2	TRBV27	NA	TRBJ2-2	TGTGCCAGCAGAAGATCGGGACTAGCGGGGAAGGGGGAGCTGTTTTTT	CASRRSGLAGKGELFF
TRBD1	TRBV29-1	many	TRBJ1-4	TGCAGCGCCAAAGGGACAGGAAATGAAAAACTGTTTTTT	CSAKGTGNEKLFF
NA	TRBV29-1	NA	TRBJ1-3	TGCAGCGTTGTGGGGCCCACGAACTCTGGAAACACCATATATTTT	CSVVGPTNSGNTIYF
NA	TRBV2	NA	TRBJ1-2	TGTGCCAGCAGTGAAGGGCGCAGGAACTATGGCTACACCTTC	CASSEGRRNYGYTF
NA	TRBV27	NA	TRBJ2-1	TGTGCCAGCAGTCGGGCTAGCGAGAACAATGAGCAGTTCTTC	CASSRASENNEQFF
NA	TRBV5-6	once	TRBJ2-7	TGTGCCAGCAGCTTGCCCGGGGGTTTGGCCGAGCAGTACTTC	CASSLPGGLAEQYF
NA	TRBV5-1	NA	TRBJ1-4	TGCGCCAGCAGCTGGACCTCAGGGGCAACTAATGAAAAACTGTTTTTT	CASSWTSGATNEKLFF
NA	TRBV12-3/TRBV12-4	NA	TRBJ1-2	TGTGCCAGCAGACAACAGGCACACTATGGCTACACCTTC	CASRQQAHYGYTF
NA	TRBV7-2	NA	TRBJ1-3	TGTGCCAGCAGCTTATGGCGGATATCTGGAAACACCATATATTTT	CASSLWRISGNTIYF
TRBD1	TRBV2	NA	TRBJ2-5	TGTGCCAGCAGTGAAATCAGGGGGCACGGTGAGACCCAGTACTTC	CASSEIRGHGETQYF
NA	TRBV30	NA	TRBJ1-2	TGTGCCTGGAGTGTAGGAGGGCTAGGTGGCTACACCTTC	CAWSVGGLGGYTF
NA	TRBV14	NA	TRBJ1-1	TGTGCCAACCCCCGGGACAACGAGACTGAAGCTTTCTTT	CANPRDNETEAFF
NA	TRBV5-4	NA	TRBJ1-4	TGTGCCAGCAGCTTGGCCGGGGGGGGCAGTGGTGAAAAACTGTTTTTT	CASSLAGGGSGEKLFF
NA	TRBV6-5	NA	TRBJ2-7	TGTGCCAGCAGTCCCCTCGGACAGCGTACTACGAGCAAGTACTTC	CASSPLGQRTTSKYF
TRBD1	TRBV24-1	NA	TRBJ2-5	TGTGCCACCAGTAGACCGGGACAGGGGGAAGAGACCCAGTACTTC	CATSRPGQGEETQYF
TRBD1	TRBV7-8	NA	TRBJ2-2	TGTGCCAGCAGCTTAGCTGGACAGGCGGCGAACACCGGGGAGCTGTTTTTT	CASSLAGQAANTGELFF
NA	TRBV7-3	NA	TRBJ1-2	TGTGCCAGCAGCTTAACCCCTGGAGGGCGGAACGATAACTATGGCTACACCTTC	CASSLTPGGRNDNYGYTF
NA	TRBV9	NA	TRBJ1-6	TGTGCCAGCAGCGTCGGTGGGAGCTCCTATAATTCACCCCTCCACTTT	CASSVGGSSYNSPLHF
TRBD2	TRBV6-5	NA	TRBJ2-5	TGTGCCAGCAGTTACGGGGCGGGAGCAGGGGAGACCCAGTACTTC	CASSYGAGAGETQYF
TRBD1	TRBV5-1	NA	TRBJ1-1	TGCGCCAGCAGCATCGGACAGGGCGAAGCTTTCTTT	CASSIGQGEAFF
TRBD2	TRBV27	NA	TRBJ2-7	TGTGCCAGCAGTTCGGGACTAGCGGGCGCCATCTCCTACGAGCAGTACTTC	CASSSGLAGAISYEQYF
TRBD2	TRBV4-2	NA	TRBJ2-5	TGTGCCAGCAGCCAAGTAGGTGCGGGAGTGGGTAGAGAGACCCAGTACTTC	CASSQVGAGVGRETQYF
NA	TRBV24-1	NA	TRBJ2-1	TGTGCCACCAGTGATGGACAAACCGGTGGGTCCTACAATGAGCAGTTCTTC	CATSDGQTGGSYNEQFF
TRBD2	TRBV5-8	NA	TRBJ2-7	TGTGCCAGCAGCCGAGATAGCGGGAGAGATTACGAGCAGTACTTC	CASSRDSGRDYEQYF
NA	TRBV15	NA	TRBJ2-7	TGTGCCACCAGCTCAGCAGGTCCGGCCTACGAGCAGTACTTC	CATSSAGPAYEQYF
NA	TRBV5-1	NA	TRBJ2-1	TGTGCCAGCAGCTTGGTTAGAAGCGACCGAGATGAGCAGTTCTTC	CASSLVRSDRDEQFF
TRBD2	TRBV5-4	NA	TRBJ2-1	TGTGCCAGCAGCCTCGGGACTAGCATAAATGAGCAGTTCTTC	CASSLGTSINEQFF
TRBD1	TRBV11-2	NA	TRBJ1-5	TGTGCCAGCAGCCGGGACAGGGCTCAGCCCCAGCATTTT	CASSRDRAQPQHF
TRBD1	TRBV7-7	NA	TRBJ2-5	TGTGCCAGCAGCGTCGGGACAGGGGTTCAGACCCAGTACTTC	CASSVGTGVQTQYF
TRBD1	TRBV29-1	NA	TRBJ1-2	TGCAGCGTTGGTAGCGGACAGGAGGTCTCCGGCTACACCTTC	CSVGSGQEVSGYTF
TRBD2	TRBV5-6	NA	TRBJ2-7	TGTGCCAGCAGCCGGGGGGTAGGCTTTCGGGGCGGCCGCCAGGACGAGCAGTACTTC	CASSRGVGFRGGRQDEQYF
TRBD2	TRBV2	NA	TRBJ2-7	TGTGCCAGCACAGGGAGCGGGAGCTCCTACGAGCAGTACTTC	CASTGSGSSYEQYF
TRBD2	TRBV2	NA	TRBJ2-2	TGTGCCAGCAGGGGGACTAGCGGGGCCCCCGGGGAGCTGTTTTTT	CASRGTSGAPGELFF
TRBD2	TRBV5-1	NA	TRBJ2-7	TGTGCCAGCAGCCCCGGCCTGAGGCTAGCGGGAGGTATCTACGAGCAGTACTTC	CASSPGLRLAGGIYEQYF
NA	TRBV7-2	NA	TRBJ2-7	TGTGCCAGCAGCTTAGTTGGGGACTCCCAGGGCTCCTACGAGCAGTACTTC	CASSLVGDSQGSYEQYF
NA	TRBV5-1	NA	TRBJ2-2	TGTGCCAGCAGCTTGGTACCCGGGATGGGCGGGGAGCTGTTTTTT	CASSLVPGMGGELFF
TRBD1	TRBV19	NA	TRBJ1-5	TGTGCCAGTAGTATCCGGTTCTTGTCGGACAGGGGGCTTGGTCAGCCCCAGCATTTT	CASSIRFLSDRGLGQPQHF
NA	TRBV24-1	once	TRBJ2-7	TGTGCCACCAGTGACAGCCGGGACAATAAGTACGAGCAGTACTTC	CATSDSRDNKYEQYF
NA	TRBV7-9	NA	TRBJ2-3	TGTGCCAGCAGACCGACTAGTCCCGATACGCAGTATTTT	CASRPTSPDTQYF
NA	TRBV20-1	NA	TRBJ2-7	TGCAGTGCGTCACCTCAGGGGGAGCAGTACTTC	CSASPQGEQYF
NA	TRBV5-1	NA	TRBJ2-5	TGCGCCAGCAGCCCGCAGGGCTTGCAGGGCCAAGAGACCCAGTACTTC	CASSPQGLQGQETQYF